Below, 8 T cell receptor beta chains from the same sample are listed, as sequenced in a study of somatic mutations in cytotoxic T cells in rheumatoid arthritis. Method: immunoSEQ multiplex PCR; TCRdb's copy keeps in-frame clones and lacks some. The table has under 30,000 clones, approximately 73% seen once. Sequenced material: CD8+ T cells sorted from blood. The receptors were sampled from a woman aged 18-35 years in good health.

The J gene is TRBJ2-7, the V gene TRBV28, with 7 bases lining up with TRBD2. CDR1 and CDR2 (germline): MDHEN, SYDVKM. The junction had 14 bases not matched to a gene; V was cut back by 5 bases and J by 4 bases. The CDR3 length is 16 residues. The DNA for the CDR3 is TGTGCCAGCAGTCTGGGGAGGGATCATGGAGGTTACGAGCAGTACGTC. This translates into CASSLGRDHGGYEQYV.

The chain carries TRBV27 and TRBJ2-1, with TRBD2 matching over 7 bases. The V gene end was trimmed by 2 bases and the J gene end by 6 bases; junction bases not matched to a gene: 10. The germline V gene encodes CDR1 MNHEY and CDR2 SMNVEV (reference sequence). The CDR3 spans 16 residues. CDR3 sequence (DNA): TGTGCCAGCAGTTTAATTGGGGGGGGAGAGGGCAATGAGCAGTTCTTC. The encoded protein is CASSLIGGGEGNEQFF.

The genes are TRBV28 and TRBJ2-5; 11 bases align to TRBD2. J was trimmed by 5 bases and V by 4 bases; bases with no gene match: 6. Germline lookup yields CDR1 MDHEN and CDR2 SYDVKM. The CDR3 is 15 residues long. CDR3: CASSSPPSGRETQYF. CDR3 sequence (DNA): TGTGCCAGCAGTTCGCCCCCTAGCGGGAGGGAGACCCAGTACTTC.

The V call is TRBV29-1, the J call TRBJ2-5; TRBD1 is a possible D gene (6 bases). The J call may not be correct, given that the DNA end is closer to TRBJ2-7. This CDR3 comprises 14 residues. Germline loops: CDR1 SQVTM, CDR2 ANQGSEA. The CDR3: CSVEDLDRGYEQYF. The CDR3, as DNA: TGCAGCGTTGAAGATCTGGACAGAGGCTACGAGCAGTACTTC.

The gene calls are TRBV11-2 and TRBJ2-5, with D tentatively TRBD2 (6 bases). V was trimmed by 0 bases and J by 0 bases, leaving 20 bases between them. The CDR3 covers 19 residues. The germline V gene encodes CDR1 SGHAT and CDR2 FQNNGV. The CDR3 DNA sequence: TGTGCCAGCAGCTTAGATAACGGGACTCCGACACCGTACCAAGAGACCCAGTACTTC. Translation: CASSLDNGTPTPYQETQYF.

V usage is TRBV5-4 and J usage is TRBJ1-2; D not certain. This CDR3 contains 15 residues. V shed 0 bases and J shed 6 bases, with 15 bases lying between them. Per the germline V gene, CDR1 is SGHNT and CDR2 is YYREEE (reference sequence). The CDR3 loop is CASSLAGWRDDGYTF. The CDR3 region has the DNA TGTGCCAGCAGCTTGGCCGGGTGGAGAGACGATGGCTACACCTTC.

This chain uses TRBV5-6 with TRBJ1-2, with 10 bases identical to TRBD1. CDR1 SGHDT and CDR2 YYEEEE come from the germline V gene. The CDR3 is 14 residues long. The V segment lost 2 bases and the J segment 5 bases; nucleotides outside the gene matches: 3. The CDR3 DNA follows: TGTGCCAGCAGCTTCGGGACAGGGGATTATGGCTACACCTTC. Protein: CASSFGTGDYGYTF.

This chain links TRBV7-9 with TRBJ2-2; no definite D call. Trimming removed 3 bases from V and 6 bases from J, with 5 bases in between. The CDR3 sequence is 12 residues long. CDR1 is SEHNR and CDR2 is FQNEAQ in the germline V gene (reference sequence). In DNA, the CDR3 is TGTGCCAGCAGCTTGGGTTCCGGGGAGCTGTTTTTT. It codes for CASSLGSGELFF.